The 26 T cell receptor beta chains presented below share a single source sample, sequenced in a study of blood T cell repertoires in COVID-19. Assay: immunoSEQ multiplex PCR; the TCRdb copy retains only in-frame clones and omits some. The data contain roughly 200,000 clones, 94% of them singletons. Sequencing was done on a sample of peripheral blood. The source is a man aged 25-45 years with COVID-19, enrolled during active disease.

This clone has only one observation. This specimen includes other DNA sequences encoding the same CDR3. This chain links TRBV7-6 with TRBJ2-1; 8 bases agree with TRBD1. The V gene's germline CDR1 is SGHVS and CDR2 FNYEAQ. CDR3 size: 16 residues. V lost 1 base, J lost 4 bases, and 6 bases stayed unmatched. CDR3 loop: CASSLEAGGHYNEQFF. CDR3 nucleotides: TGTGCCAGCAGCTTAGAGGCAGGGGGCCATTACAATGAGCAGTTCTTC.

CDR3 in amino acids: CASRMGDTYTDTQYF. The CDR3 region has the DNA TGTGCCAGCAGAATGGGGGACACTTACACAGATACGCAGTATTTT. The V gene is TRBV25-1, the J gene TRBJ2-3; perhaps TRBD1 as D (6 bases). With 6 bases removed from V and 2 bases from J, the gap between germline ends came to 15 bases. The CDR3 consists of 15 residues. CDR1 and CDR2 (germline): MGHDK, SYGVNS. The whole variable domain, filled in from reference TRBV25-1 and TRBJ2-3, reads EADIYQTPRYLVIGTGKKITLECSQTMGHDKMYWYQQDPGMELHLIHYSYGVNSTEKGDLSSESTVSRIRTEHFPLTLESARPSHTSQYLCASRMGDTYTDTQYFGPGTRLTVL.

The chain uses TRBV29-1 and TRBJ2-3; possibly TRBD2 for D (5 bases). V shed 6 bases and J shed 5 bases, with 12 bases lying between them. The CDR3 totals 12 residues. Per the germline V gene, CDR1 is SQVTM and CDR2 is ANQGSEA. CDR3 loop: CSVYWSGDTQYF. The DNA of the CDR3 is TGCAGCGTATACTGGAGCGGAGATACGCAGTATTTT.

CDR3 sequence reads: CASSVTYAGGYEQYF. The CDR3, as DNA: TGTGCCAGCAGCGTAACCTACGCGGGGGGCTACGAGCAGTACTTC. This sequence joins TRBV9 and TRBJ2-7, with 8 bases identical to TRBD2. The CDR3 totals 15 residues. With V trimmed by 1 base and J by 3 bases, 6 bases remained unmatched. Germline V gene data show CDR1 as SGDLS and CDR2 as YYNGEE.

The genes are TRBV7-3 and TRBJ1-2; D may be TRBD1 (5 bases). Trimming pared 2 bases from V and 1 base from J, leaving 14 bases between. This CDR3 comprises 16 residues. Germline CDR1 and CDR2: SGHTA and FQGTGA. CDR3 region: CASSLYSGRGNYGYTF. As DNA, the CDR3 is TGTGCCAGCAGCTTATATTCAGGGAGGGGTAACTATGGCTACACCTTC.

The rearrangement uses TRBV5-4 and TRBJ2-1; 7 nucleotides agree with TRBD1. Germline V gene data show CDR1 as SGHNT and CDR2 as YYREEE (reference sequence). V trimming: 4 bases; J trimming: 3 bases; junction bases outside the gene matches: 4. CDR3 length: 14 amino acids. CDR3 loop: CASSVQGNYNEQFF. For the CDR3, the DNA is TGTGCCAGCAGCGTACAGGGGAACTACAATGAGCAGTTCTTC.

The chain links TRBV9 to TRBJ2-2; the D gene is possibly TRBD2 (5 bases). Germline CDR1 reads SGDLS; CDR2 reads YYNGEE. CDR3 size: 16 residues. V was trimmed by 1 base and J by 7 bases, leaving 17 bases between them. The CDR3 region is CASSVSLATFGGELFF. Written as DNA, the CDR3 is TGTGCCAGCAGCGTAAGTTTAGCGACCTTTGGCGGGGAGCTGTTTTTT.

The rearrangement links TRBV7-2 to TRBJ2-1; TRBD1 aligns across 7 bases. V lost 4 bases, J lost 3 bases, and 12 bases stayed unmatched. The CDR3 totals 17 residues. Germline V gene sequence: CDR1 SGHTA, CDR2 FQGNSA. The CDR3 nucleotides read TGTGCCAGCAGCTCCGTCTCAGGGGGACACCACTACAATGAGCAGTTCTTC. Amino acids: CASSSVSGGHHYNEQFF.

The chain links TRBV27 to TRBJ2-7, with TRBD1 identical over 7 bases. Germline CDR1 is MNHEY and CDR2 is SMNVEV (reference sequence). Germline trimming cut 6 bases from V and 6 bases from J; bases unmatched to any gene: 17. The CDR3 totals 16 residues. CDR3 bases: TGTGCCAGCAGCGATCGACAGGGCCCTTTGAATGGCGAGCAGTACTTC. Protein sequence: CASSDRQGPLNGEQYF.

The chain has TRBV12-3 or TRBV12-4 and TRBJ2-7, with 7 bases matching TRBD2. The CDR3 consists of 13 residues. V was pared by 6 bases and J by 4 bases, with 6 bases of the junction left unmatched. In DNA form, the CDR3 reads TGTGCCAGCAGCCAGAGCGGGGCTTACGAGCAGTACTTC. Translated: CASSQSGAYEQYF.

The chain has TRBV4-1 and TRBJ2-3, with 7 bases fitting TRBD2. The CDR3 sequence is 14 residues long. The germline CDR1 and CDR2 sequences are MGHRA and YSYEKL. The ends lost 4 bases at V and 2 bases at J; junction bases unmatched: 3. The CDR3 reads CASSLSGATDTQYF. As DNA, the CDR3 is TGCGCCAGCAGCCTCAGCGGGGCCACAGATACGCAGTATTTT.

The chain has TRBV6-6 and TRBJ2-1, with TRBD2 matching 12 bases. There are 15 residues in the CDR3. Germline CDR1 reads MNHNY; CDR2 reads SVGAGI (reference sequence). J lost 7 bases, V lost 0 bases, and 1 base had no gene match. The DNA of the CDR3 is TGTGCCAGCAGTTACTCTCTAGCGGGGGGGAATGAGCAGTTCTTC. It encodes CASSYSLAGGNEQFF.

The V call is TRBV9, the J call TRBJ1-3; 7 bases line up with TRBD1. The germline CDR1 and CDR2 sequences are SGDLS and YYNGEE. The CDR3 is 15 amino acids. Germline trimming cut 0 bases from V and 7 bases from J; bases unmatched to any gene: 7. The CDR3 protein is CASSVAEGARNTIYF. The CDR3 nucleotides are TGTGCCAGCAGCGTAGCAGAGGGGGCAAGGAACACCATATATTTT.

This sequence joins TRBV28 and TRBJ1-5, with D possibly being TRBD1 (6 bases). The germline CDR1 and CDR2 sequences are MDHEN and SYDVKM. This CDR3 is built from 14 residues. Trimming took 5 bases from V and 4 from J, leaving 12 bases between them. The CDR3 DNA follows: TGTGCCAGCAGTCCTGGACAGATAAATCAGCCCCAGCATTTT. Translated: CASSPGQINQPQHF.

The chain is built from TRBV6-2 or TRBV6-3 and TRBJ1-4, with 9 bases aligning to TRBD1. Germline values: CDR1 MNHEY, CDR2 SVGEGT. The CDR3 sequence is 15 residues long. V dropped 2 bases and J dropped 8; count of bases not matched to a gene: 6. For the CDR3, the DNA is TGTGCCAGCAGTTACCCGGACAGGGGTAACGAAAAACTGTTTTTT. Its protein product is CASSYPDRGNEKLFF.

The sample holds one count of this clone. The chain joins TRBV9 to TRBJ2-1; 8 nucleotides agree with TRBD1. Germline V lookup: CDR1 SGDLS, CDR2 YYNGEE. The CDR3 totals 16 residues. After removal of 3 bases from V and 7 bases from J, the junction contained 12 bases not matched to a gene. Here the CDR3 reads CASSEPQGVNINEQFF. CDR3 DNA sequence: TGTGCCAGCAGCGAACCACAGGGGGTTAATATTAATGAGCAGTTCTTC.

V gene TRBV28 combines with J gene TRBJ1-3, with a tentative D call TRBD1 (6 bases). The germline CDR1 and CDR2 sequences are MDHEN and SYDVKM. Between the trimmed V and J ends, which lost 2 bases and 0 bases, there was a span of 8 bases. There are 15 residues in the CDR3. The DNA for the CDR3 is TGTGCCAGCAGTTTAGGCAGGGGCTCTGGAAACACCATATATTTT. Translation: CASSLGRGSGNTIYF.

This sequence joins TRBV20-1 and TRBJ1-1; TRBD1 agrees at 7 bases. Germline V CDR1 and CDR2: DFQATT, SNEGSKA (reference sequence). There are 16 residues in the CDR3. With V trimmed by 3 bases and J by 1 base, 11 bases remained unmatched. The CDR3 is CSASETRGPRNTEAFF. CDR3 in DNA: TGCAGTGCTAGTGAAACGAGGGGGCCGAGGAACACTGAAGCTTTCTTT.

CDR3 amino acids: CASSTSGTENEKLFF. CDR3 nucleotide sequence: TGTGCCAGTAGTACCTCCGGGACAGAAAATGAAAAACTGTTTTTT. This rearrangement joins TRBV19 to TRBJ1-4; 7 bases agree with TRBD1. The CDR3 has 15 amino acids. Germline CDR1 reads LNHDA; CDR2 reads SQIVND (reference sequence). J lost 5 bases, V lost 4 bases, and 7 bases had no gene match.

DNA for the CDR3: TGTGCCAGTAGTATGGCGGGGTCTAGCGGTAGCACAGATACGCAGTATTTT. Protein: CASSMAGSSGSTDTQYF. V usage is TRBV19 and J usage is TRBJ2-3, with TRBD2 identical over 7 bases. CDR3 length: 17 residues. CDR1 is LNHDA, CDR2 SQIVND, per germline (reference sequence). With V trimmed by 3 bases and J by 0 bases, 9 bases remained unmatched.

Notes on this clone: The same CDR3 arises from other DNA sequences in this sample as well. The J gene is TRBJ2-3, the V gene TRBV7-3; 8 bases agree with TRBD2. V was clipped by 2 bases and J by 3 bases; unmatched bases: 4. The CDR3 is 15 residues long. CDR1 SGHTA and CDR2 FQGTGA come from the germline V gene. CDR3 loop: CASSLEAGGTDTQYF. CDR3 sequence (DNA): TGTGCCAGCAGCTTAGAGGCGGGGGGAACAGATACGCAGTATTTT.

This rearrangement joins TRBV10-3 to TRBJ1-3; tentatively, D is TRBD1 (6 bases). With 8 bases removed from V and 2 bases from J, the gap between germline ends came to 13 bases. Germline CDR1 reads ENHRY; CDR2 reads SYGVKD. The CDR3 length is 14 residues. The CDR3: CAIHSGEPGNTIYF. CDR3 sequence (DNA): TGTGCCATCCATTCAGGGGAGCCTGGAAACACCATATATTTT.

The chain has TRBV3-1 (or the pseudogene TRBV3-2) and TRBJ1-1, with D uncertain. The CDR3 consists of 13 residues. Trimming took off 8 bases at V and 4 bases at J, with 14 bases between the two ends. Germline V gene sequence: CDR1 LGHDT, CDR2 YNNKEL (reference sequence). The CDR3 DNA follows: TGTGCCAGCCGCTTCGAGGTCGTCACTGAAGCTTTCTTT. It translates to CASRFEVVTEAFF.

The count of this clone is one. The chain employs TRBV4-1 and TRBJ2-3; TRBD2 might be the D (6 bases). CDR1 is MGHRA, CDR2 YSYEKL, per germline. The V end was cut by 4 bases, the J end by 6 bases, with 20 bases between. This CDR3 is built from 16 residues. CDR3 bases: TGCGCCAGCAGCCCCCTCTGGAGGCAGGGACTGGATACGCAGTATTTT. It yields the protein CASSPLWRQGLDTQYF.

The CDR3 region is CASSEFVARGEAQPQHF. CDR3 coding DNA: TGTGCCAGCAGTGAATTTGTTGCCAGGGGGGAGGCTCAGCCCCAGCATTTT. This chain connects TRBV25-1 to TRBJ1-5; 7 bases agree with TRBD1. V dropped 1 base and J dropped 6; count of bases not matched to a gene: 12. Germline lookup yields CDR1 MGHDK and CDR2 SYGVNS. This CDR3 is 17 amino acids long. Full variable domain (outside the CDR3, taken from reference TRBV25-1 and TRBJ1-5): EADIYQTPRYLVIGTGKKITLECSQTMGHDKMYWYQQDPGMELHLIHYSYGVNSTEKGDLSSESTVSRIRTEHFPLTLESARPSHTSQYLCASSEFVARGEAQPQHFGDGTRLSIL.

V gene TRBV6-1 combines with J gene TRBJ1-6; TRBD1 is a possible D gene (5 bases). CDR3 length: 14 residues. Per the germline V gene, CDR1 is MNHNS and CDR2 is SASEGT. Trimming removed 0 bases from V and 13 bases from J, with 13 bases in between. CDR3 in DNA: TGTGCCAGCAGTGAAGCAAGGGGATCCATCCCCCTCCACTTT. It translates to CASSEARGSIPLHF.